This TCR beta chain was documented in a study of blood T cell repertoires in COVID-19. Across the whole study: The origin of the acute and convalescent COVID-19 samples was the United States, Italy and Spain. Nucleic acid was either cDNA or gDNA, and it came from T cells, B-cell-depleted T cells, or PBMCs.

V was pared by 5 bases and J by 5 bases, with 4 bases of the junction left unmatched. The CDR3 is 14 amino acids. Germline V gene sequence: CDR1 SNHLY, CDR2 FYNNEI. In the original processing: Using reference gene primer amplification, nucleated cell counts were estimated. Here immunoSEQ multiplex PCR was the method, and the copy in TCRdb shows in-frame clones only, minus some. V, J and clone size derive from that table, while D and trimming were established from the DNA sequence. Of approximately 190,000 clones listed, around 80% are singletons. Source material: peripheral blood. The chain has TRBV2 and TRBJ2-1, with TRBD2 matching over 9 bases. This receptor was identified in a man aged 25-40 years with active or convalescent COVID-19. CDR3 region: CASSRRGGDNEQFF. For the CDR3, the DNA is TGTGCCAGCAGTCGGCGGGGGGGAGACAATGAGCAGTTCTTC.